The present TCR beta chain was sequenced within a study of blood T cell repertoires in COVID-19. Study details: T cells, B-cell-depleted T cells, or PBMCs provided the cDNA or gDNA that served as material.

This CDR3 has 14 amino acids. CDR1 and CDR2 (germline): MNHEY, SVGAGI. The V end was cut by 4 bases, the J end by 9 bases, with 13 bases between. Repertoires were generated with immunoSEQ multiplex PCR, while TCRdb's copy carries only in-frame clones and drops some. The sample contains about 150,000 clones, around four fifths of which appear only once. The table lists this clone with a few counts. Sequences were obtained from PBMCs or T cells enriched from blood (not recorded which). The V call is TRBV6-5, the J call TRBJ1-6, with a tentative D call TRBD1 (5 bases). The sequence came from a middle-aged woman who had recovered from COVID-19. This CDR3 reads CASSFRGLGSPLHF. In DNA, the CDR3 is TGTGCCAGCAGTTTTAGGGGCCTGGGTTCACCCCTCCACTTT.